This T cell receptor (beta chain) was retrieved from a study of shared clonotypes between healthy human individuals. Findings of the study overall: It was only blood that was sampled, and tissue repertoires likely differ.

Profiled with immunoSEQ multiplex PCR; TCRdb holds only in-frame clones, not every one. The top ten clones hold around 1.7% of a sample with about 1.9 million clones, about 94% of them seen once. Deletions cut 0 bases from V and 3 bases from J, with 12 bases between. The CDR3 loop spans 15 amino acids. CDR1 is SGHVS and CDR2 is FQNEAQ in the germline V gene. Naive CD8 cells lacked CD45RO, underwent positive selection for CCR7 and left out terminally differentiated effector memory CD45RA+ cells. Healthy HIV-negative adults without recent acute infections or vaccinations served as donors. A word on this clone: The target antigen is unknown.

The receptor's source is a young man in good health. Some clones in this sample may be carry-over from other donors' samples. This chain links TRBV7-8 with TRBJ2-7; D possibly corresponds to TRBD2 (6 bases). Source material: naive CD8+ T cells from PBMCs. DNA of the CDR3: TGTGCCAGCAGCTTAGCGCGGGGACCATTCTACGAGCAGTACTTC. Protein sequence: CASSLARGPFYEQYF.